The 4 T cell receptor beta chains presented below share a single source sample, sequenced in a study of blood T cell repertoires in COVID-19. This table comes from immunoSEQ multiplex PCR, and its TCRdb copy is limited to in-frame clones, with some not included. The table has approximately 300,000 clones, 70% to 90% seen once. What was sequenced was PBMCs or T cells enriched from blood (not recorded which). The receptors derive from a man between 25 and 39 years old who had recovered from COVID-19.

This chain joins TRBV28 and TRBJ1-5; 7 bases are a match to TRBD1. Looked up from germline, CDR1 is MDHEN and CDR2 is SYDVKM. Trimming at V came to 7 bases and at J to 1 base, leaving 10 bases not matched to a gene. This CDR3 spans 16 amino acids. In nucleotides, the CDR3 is TGTGCCAGCAACTCTGTAGCAGGGGGGAGCAATCAGCCCCAGCATTTT. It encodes CASNSVAGGSNQPQHF.

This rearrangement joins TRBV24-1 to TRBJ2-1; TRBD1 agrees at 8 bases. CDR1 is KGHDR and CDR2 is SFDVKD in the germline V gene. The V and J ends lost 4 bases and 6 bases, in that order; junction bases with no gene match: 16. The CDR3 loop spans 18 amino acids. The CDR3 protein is CATSETGTRTGRGNEQFF. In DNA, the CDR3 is TGTGCCACCAGTGAGACGGGAACAAGGACAGGGAGAGGCAATGAGCAGTTCTTC.

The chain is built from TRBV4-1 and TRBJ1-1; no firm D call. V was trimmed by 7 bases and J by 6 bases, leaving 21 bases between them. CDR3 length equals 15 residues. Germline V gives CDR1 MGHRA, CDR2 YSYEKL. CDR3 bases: TGCGCCAGCAAGCGGTTATTTTCTGGGGTTGCTGAAGCTTTCTTT. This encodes CASKRLFSGVAEAFF.

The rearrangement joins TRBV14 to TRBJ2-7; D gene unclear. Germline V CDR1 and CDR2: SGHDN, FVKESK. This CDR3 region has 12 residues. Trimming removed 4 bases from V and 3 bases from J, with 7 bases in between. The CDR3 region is CASSLTRYEQYF. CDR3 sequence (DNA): TGTGCCAGCAGCCTTACTCGCTACGAGCAGTACTTC.